The subject of this entry is one T cell receptor (beta chain). Antigen unknown. This CDR3 is built from 16 residues. Trimming took 0 bases from V and 1 from J; bases not matched to a gene: 2. Germline CDR1 is MGHRA and CDR2 is YSYEKL. In the PCR, 60 Vbeta and 13 Jbeta primers were used. Libraries were prepared by immunoSEQ multiplex PCR; TCRdb keeps only in-frame clonotypes and omits some of them. The table has 150,000 to 200,000 clones, 79% seen once. This cohort consisted of healthy bone marrow donors. This sample is part of a study of cytomegalovirus exposure and HLA in healthy donors. Overall study findings and caveats: A further, later analysis showed that HLA-associated TCR beta chains (compared with equally common others) were more clonally expanded. Differences between HLA loci emerged in a later analysis of TCR association rates, with DRB1 most and HLA-C fewest. It was approximately 150 TCR beta chains that were listed as cytomegalovirus-associated.

Sequenced: PBMCs. The TCR was taken from a middle-aged woman in good health and CMV-seronegative. The V gene is TRBV4-1, the J gene TRBJ1-5, with 8 bases aligning to TRBD1. The CDR3 nucleotides read TGCGCCAGCAGCCAAGATAGACAGGGGAGCAATCAGCCCCAGCATTTT. This encodes CASSQDRQGSNQPQHF.